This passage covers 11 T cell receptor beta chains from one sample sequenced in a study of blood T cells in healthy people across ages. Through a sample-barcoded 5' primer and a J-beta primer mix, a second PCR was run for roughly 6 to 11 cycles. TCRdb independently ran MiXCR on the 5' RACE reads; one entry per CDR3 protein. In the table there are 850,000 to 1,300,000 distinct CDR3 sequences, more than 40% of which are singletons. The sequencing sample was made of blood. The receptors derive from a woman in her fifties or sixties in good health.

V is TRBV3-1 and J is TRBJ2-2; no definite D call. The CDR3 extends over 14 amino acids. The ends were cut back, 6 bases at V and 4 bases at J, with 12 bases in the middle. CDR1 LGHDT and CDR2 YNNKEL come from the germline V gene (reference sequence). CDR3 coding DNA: TGTGCCAGCAGAGGACCCACCTTCACCGGGGAGCTGTTTTTT. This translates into CASRGPTFTGELFF.

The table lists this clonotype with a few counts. The CDR3 region has the DNA TGCAGTGCTCCGACTCTGGGACTAGCGGCCTACAATGAGCAGTTCTTC. As protein: CSAPTLGLAAYNEQFF. V gene TRBV20-1 combines with J gene TRBJ2-1, with TRBD2 matching 11 bases. CDR1 and CDR2 from the germline V gene are DFQATT and SNEGSKA (reference sequence). The junction had 8 bases not matched to a gene; V was cut back by 5 bases and J by 2 bases. The CDR3 length is 16 residues.

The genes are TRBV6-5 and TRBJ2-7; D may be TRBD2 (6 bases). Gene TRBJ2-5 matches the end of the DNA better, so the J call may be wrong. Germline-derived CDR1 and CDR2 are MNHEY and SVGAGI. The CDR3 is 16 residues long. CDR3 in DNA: TGTGCCAGCAGTTATTCCTCTTTGCTAGCGCGTGAGACCCAGTACTTC. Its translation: CASSYSSLLARETQYF.

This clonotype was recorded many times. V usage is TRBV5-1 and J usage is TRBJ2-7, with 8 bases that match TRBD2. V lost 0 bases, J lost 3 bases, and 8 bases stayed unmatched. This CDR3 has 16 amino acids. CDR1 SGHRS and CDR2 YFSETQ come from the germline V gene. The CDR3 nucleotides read TGCGCCAGCAGCTTGGAGGCCAGCGGGGGACACTACGAGCAGTACTTC. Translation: CASSLEASGGHYEQYF. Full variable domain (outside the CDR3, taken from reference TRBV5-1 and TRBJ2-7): KAGVTQTPRYLIKTRGQQVTLSCSPISGHRSVSWYQQTPGQGLQFLFEYFSETQRNKGNFPGRFSGRQFSNSRSEMNVSTLELGDSALYLCASSLEASGGHYEQYFGPGTRLTVT.

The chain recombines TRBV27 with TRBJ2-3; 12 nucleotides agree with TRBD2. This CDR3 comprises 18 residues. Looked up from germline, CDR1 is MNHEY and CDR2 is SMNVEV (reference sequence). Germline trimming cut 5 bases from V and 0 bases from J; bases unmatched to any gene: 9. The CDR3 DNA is TGTGCCAGCAGTCCTCGACTAGCGGGGGACCCTAGCACAGATACGCAGTATTTT. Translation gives CASSPRLAGDPSTDTQYF.

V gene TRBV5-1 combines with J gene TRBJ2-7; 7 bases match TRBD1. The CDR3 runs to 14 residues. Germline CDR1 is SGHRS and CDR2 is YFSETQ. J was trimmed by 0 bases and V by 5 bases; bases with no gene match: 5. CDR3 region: CASRRGRNSYEQYF. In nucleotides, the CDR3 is TGCGCCAGCAGGAGGGGGCGGAACTCCTACGAGCAGTACTTC.

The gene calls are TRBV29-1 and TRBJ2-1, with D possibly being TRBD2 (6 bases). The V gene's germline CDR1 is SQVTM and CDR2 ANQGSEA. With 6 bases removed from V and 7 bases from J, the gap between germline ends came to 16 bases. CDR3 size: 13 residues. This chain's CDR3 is CSVGGLSVNEQFF. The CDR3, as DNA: TGCAGCGTCGGGGGTCTTAGCGTGAATGAGCAGTTCTTC.

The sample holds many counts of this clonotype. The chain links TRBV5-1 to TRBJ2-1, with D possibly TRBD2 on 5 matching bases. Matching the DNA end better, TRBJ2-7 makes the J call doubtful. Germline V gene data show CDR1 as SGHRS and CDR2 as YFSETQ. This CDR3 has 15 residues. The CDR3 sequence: CASSFGGPSYNEQYF. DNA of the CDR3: TGCGCCAGCAGCTTTGGCGGGCCTTCCTACAATGAGCAGTACTTC.

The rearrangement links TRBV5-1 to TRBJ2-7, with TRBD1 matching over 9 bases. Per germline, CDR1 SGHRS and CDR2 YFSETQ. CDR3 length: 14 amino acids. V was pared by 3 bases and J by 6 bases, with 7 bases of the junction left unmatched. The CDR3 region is CASSSGQGGAEQYF. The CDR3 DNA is TGCGCCAGCAGCTCGGGACAGGGCGGAGCCGAGCAGTACTTC.

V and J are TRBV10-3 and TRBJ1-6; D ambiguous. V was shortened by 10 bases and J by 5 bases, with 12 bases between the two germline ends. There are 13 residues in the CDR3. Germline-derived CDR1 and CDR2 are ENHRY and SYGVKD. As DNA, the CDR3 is TGTGCCACCGCACCGACGGATAATTCACCCCTCCACTTT. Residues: CATAPTDNSPLHF.

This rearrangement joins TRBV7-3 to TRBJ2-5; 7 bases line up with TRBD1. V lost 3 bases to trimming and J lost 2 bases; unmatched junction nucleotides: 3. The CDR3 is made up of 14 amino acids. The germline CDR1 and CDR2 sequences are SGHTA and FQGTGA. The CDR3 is CASSLTGNQETQYF. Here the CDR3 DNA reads TGTGCCAGCAGCTTGACAGGGAATCAAGAGACCCAGTACTTC.